This TCR beta chain was sequenced during a study of shared clonotypes between healthy human individuals. Overall study: Donors were a couple of women and a few men aged 18 to 49. General observations from the study: Generally, naive subsets (rather than memory subsets) showed larger estimated richness. Of the naive CD4 clonotypes, around 4.9% were shared across several donors.

Assay: immunoSEQ multiplex PCR; the TCRdb copy retains only in-frame clones and omits some. The data hold about 1.1 million clones, with roughly 80% observed a single time. V was trimmed by 7 bases and J by 6 bases, leaving 21 bases between them. In germline, CDR1 is SQVTM, CDR2 ANQGSEA. The CDR3 loop spans 14 amino acids. Note on this clone: Its target is not known.

The TCR sequence derives from a man aged 18 to 30 in good health. Some clones in this sample may be carry-over from other donors' samples. This chain links TRBV29-1 with TRBJ1-2; TRBD1 is a possible D gene (6 bases). Sequencing input: memory CD4+ T cells from PBMCs. Documented subset: CD45RA-negative fraction. In DNA form, the CDR3 reads TGCAGCGCTCTGGACTTTAACAGGGTCCATGGCTACACCTTC. It yields the protein CSALDFNRVHGYTF.